The following is a T cell receptor beta chain sequence with its context. Antigen unknown. It was with 60 Vbeta and 13 Jbeta primers that the PCR ran. TCRdb's table, derived via immunoSEQ multiplex PCR, lists solely in-frame clones and lacks some. The sample holds about 190,000 clones, roughly three quarters seen once. The V gene's germline CDR1 is MNHEY and CDR2 SMNVEV (reference sequence). CDR3 length equals 14 residues. Deletions cut 2 bases from V and 6 bases from J, with 14 bases between. Donors likely had unrecorded immune exposures despite being nominally healthy when sampled. This sample was included in a study of cytomegalovirus exposure and HLA in healthy donors. Across the whole study: Researchers previously reported finding more than 100 million unique TCR beta sequences from 170 million or so T cells.

Study-wide results and caveats: It was approximately 170 TCR beta chains that were listed as cytomegalovirus-associated. Based on reports, TCR beta sequences accurately predicted HLA-A and HLA-B alleles for most subjects.

The V gene is TRBV27, the J gene TRBJ2-7; maybe TRBD2 (6 bases). Sequencing was performed on PBMCs. This TCR derives from a woman in her forties or fifties in good health and CMV-seronegative. CDR3 nucleotide sequence: TGTGCCAGCAGTTTAGAGGAGGGACGGGGCGAGCAGTACTTC. It encodes CASSLEEGRGEQYF.